The 23 T cell receptor beta chains reported below all come from one sample, sequenced in a study of shared T cell receptors in the human thymus. The repertoire was sequenced with immunoSEQ multiplex PCR; TCRdb's copy has only in-frame clones and lacks some. The data show approximately 660,000 clones, with around 87% seen just once and around 0.0099% held by the top ten. This sample was also put to use in a study of human thymus T cells.

Sequenced material: thymocytes. The origin of the receptors is a boy less than two years old with a congenital heart defect.

The chain recombines TRBV4-1 with TRBJ1-1, with a tentative D call TRBD1 (5 bases). Trimming cost V 0 bases and J 1 base, with 9 bases left between them. The CDR3 spans 15 residues. Germline V gene lookup returns CDR1 MGHRA and CDR2 YSYEKL. The CDR3: CASSQDGRENTEAFF. As DNA, the CDR3 is TGCGCCAGCAGCCAAGACGGCAGGGAGAACACTGAAGCTTTCTTT.

The V call is TRBV18, the J call TRBJ2-5, with D perhaps TRBD2 (5 bases). In germline, CDR1 is KGHSH, CDR2 LQKENI. V was clipped by 5 bases and J by 1 base, with 14 bases between them. The CDR3 length is 15 residues. The CDR3 loop reads CASSFEVATQETQYF. The DNA for the CDR3 is TGTGCCAGCTCATTCGAAGTAGCGACCCAAGAGACCCAGTACTTC.

CDR3 DNA: TGTGCCAGCAGCCAAGATCCCTCCCCCATACTAGCGAGTGACACCAATGAGCAGTTCTTC. This gives the protein CASSQDPSPILASDTNEQFF. J is TRBJ2-1 and V is TRBV14; 7 bases map to TRBD2. Germline loops: CDR1 SGHDN, CDR2 FVKESK. This CDR3 is 20 amino acids long. With 0 bases clipped from V and 6 bases from J, the junction kept 20 bases outside the gene matches.

The J gene is TRBJ2-3, the V gene TRBV5-1, with 9 bases fitting TRBD2. Germline V CDR1 and CDR2: SGHRS, YFSETQ. J was trimmed by 0 bases and V by 0 bases; bases with no gene match: 14. This CDR3 contains 20 residues. CDR3 amino acids: CASSLGREGQLRSSTDTQYF. CDR3 sequence (DNA): TGCGCCAGCAGCTTGGGGCGGGAGGGCCAACTGCGCTCTAGCACAGATACGCAGTATTTT.

This chain joins TRBV4-3 and TRBJ1-3; a possible D gene is TRBD1 (5 bases). The V and J ends lost 0 bases and 0 bases respectively, with 21 bases between them. This CDR3 contains 20 residues. Germline CDR1 LGHNA, CDR2 YSLEER. CDR3 region: CASSQEFFRDCLISGNTIYF. As DNA, the CDR3 is TGCGCCAGCAGCCAAGAGTTCTTTCGGGACTGCTTAATCTCTGGAAACACCATATATTTT.

This clone was counted once. The V call is TRBV28, the J call TRBJ2-5, with TRBD2 identical over 9 bases. The last part of the DNA fits TRBJ2-7 better; the J call may be wrong. Germline V gene lookup returns CDR1 MDHEN and CDR2 SYDVKM. The CDR3 covers 16 residues. This chain's CDR3 is CASRPPPVSSGSEQYF. In DNA form, the CDR3 reads TGTGCCAGCAGGCCGCCCCCGGTCAGTAGCGGGAGCGAGCAGTACTTC.

The chain couples TRBV19 to TRBJ1-1; D call uncertain. The germline V gene has CDR1 LNHDA and CDR2 SQIVND (reference sequence). This CDR3 is 12 amino acids long. With 5 bases removed from V and 7 bases from J, the gap between germline ends came to 11 bases. The CDR3 is CASSPPGYEAFF. CDR3 nucleotides: TGTGCCAGTAGTCCACCCGGGTATGAAGCTTTCTTT.

The rearrangement joins TRBV5-4 to TRBJ2-2; D might be TRBD1 (8 bases). Germline CDR1 is SGHNT and CDR2 is YYREEE (reference sequence). V lost 3 bases and J 5 bases, leaving 14 bases between the germline ends. This CDR3 is built from 15 residues. As DNA, the CDR3 is TGTGCCAGCAGCTCACAGGGGGGGAGTACCGGGGAGCTGTTTTTT. Translated: CASSSQGGSTGELFF.

The rearrangement uses TRBV9 and TRBJ2-3, with a tentative D call TRBD1 (5 bases). The V gene's germline CDR1 is SGDLS and CDR2 YYNGEE. CDR3 length equals 15 residues. V dropped 0 bases and J dropped 4 bases, with 12 bases sitting between them. CDR3 residues: CASSVVGLEADTQYF. The CDR3, as DNA: TGTGCCAGCAGCGTAGTGGGGCTAGAGGCAGATACGCAGTATTTT.

The rearrangement links TRBV28 to TRBJ2-7, with 9 bases that match TRBD1. Per the germline V gene, CDR1 is MDHEN and CDR2 is SYDVKM. With 6 bases clipped from V and 4 bases from J, the junction kept 10 bases outside the gene matches. CDR3 length: 15 residues. CDR3 sequence reads: CASRFRDRASYEQYF. For the CDR3, the DNA is TGTGCCAGCAGGTTCCGGGACAGGGCGAGTTACGAGCAGTACTTC. Supplemented by reference TRBV28 and TRBJ2-7, the full variable domain reads DVKVTQSSRYLVKRTGEKVFLECVQDMDHENMFWYRQDPGLGLRLIYFSYDVKMKEKGDIPEGYSVSREKKERFSLILESASTNQTSMYLCASRFRDRASYEQYFGPGTRLTVT.

The chain links TRBV5-4 to TRBJ2-1, with 14 bases identical to TRBD2. V was pared by 4 bases and J by 2 bases, with 14 bases of the junction left unmatched. CDR1 and CDR2 from the germline V gene are SGHNT and YYREEE (reference sequence). The CDR3 spans 20 residues. CDR3 in amino acids: CASSRPGTSGSGAPYNEQFF. For the CDR3, the DNA is TGTGCCAGCAGCCGACCGGGGACTAGCGGGAGCGGGGCTCCCTACAATGAGCAGTTCTTC.

This rearrangement joins TRBV13 to TRBJ1-2, with TRBD1 matching 11 bases. Unmatched junction bases numbered 11, after V lost 3 bases and J lost 8 bases. CDR3 size: 16 residues. Germline loops: CDR1 PRHDT, CDR2 FYEKMQ (reference sequence). The CDR3 coding sequence is TGTGCCAGCAGCTTCTTGAGTAGGACAGGGGGCCACGGCTACACCTTC. Translated: CASSFLSRTGGHGYTF.

This clone has just a few counts. The chain employs TRBV5-6 and TRBJ1-1; 8 nucleotides match TRBD1. V was pared by 2 bases and J by 0 bases, with 9 bases of the junction left unmatched. In germline, CDR1 is SGHDT, CDR2 YYEEEE. The CDR3 has 17 residues. CDR3 DNA: TGTGCCAGCAGCTTTGGGACAGGTGGGCCTTTGAACACTGAAGCTTTCTTT. It translates to CASSFGTGGPLNTEAFF.

The chain employs TRBV4-2 and TRBJ2-2; possible D gene TRBD2, 6 bases. CDR1 is LGHNA and CDR2 is YNFKEQ in the germline V gene. The CDR3 runs 19 residues. V was cut by 2 bases and J by 2 bases, with 21 bases left in between. CDR3 DNA: TGTGCCAGCAGCCAAACCCAACGGAGGGGCTCCCGTAACACCGGGGAGCTGTTTTTT. This translates into CASSQTQRRGSRNTGELFF.

This chain links TRBV6-1 with TRBJ2-7; 12 bases align to TRBD2. V dropped 0 bases and J dropped 4; count of bases not matched to a gene: 4. Germline V gene lookup returns CDR1 MNHNS and CDR2 SASEGT. The CDR3 spans 16 residues. The CDR3 nucleotides read TGTGCCAGCAGTGAAGCGAGACTAGCGGGAGATTACGAGCAGTACTTC. Translation gives CASSEARLAGDYEQYF.

This rearrangement joins TRBV6-5 to TRBJ2-7; 8 bases match TRBD1. The germline gives CDR1 MNHEY, CDR2 SVGAGI. The CDR3 spans 16 residues. With 2 bases clipped from V and 5 bases from J, the junction kept 11 bases outside the gene matches. CDR3 sequence (DNA): TGTGCCAGCAGTTACCCCGTCGGGACAGGTCTCCACGAGCAGTACTTC. Amino acids: CASSYPVGTGLHEQYF.

The V and J genes are TRBV6-5 and TRBJ1-2; 8 bases map to TRBD1. CDR1 is MNHEY, CDR2 SVGAGI, per germline. The CDR3 has 15 amino acids. The J segment lost 0 bases and the V segment lost 4 bases, leaving 4 bases of the junction unmatched. DNA of the CDR3: TGTGCCAGCAGTTGGGACAGGCAACCTAACTATGGCTACACCTTC. It yields the protein CASSWDRQPNYGYTF.

The rearrangement links TRBV7-8 to TRBJ2-7; TRBD2 agrees at 8 bases. The CDR3 totals 15 residues. Trimming removed 5 bases from V and 4 bases from J; junction bases left unmatched: 10. The germline V gene encodes CDR1 SGHVS and CDR2 FQNEAQ. In nucleotides, the CDR3 is TGTGCCAGCAGCCCCTCAGAGAGCGGGAGATACGAGCAGTACTTC. Translation gives CASSPSESGRYEQYF.

The V and J genes are TRBV25-1 and TRBJ2-3, with 7 bases fitting TRBD2. This CDR3 has 15 residues. V lost 1 base to trimming and J lost 0 bases; unmatched junction nucleotides: 1. Germline V gene data show CDR1 as MGHDK and CDR2 as SYGVNS. Here the CDR3 DNA reads TGTGCCAGCAGTGAATCGCGGGAGAGCACAGATACGCAGTATTTT. Its translation: CASSESRESTDTQYF.

The rearrangement links TRBV4-3 to TRBJ2-3; TRBD2 aligns across 10 bases. Germline CDR1 reads LGHNA; CDR2 reads YSLEER. J was trimmed by 1 base and V by 1 base; bases with no gene match: 11. This CDR3 spans 19 amino acids. For the CDR3, the DNA is TGCGCCAGCAGCCAAGGGCTAGGGAGCGGGAGGGGAGGCACAGATACGCAGTATTTT. Amino acids: CASSQGLGSGRGGTDTQYF.

The chain carries TRBV7-9 and TRBJ2-7, with TRBD2 matching over 7 bases. Germline V gene lookup returns CDR1 SEHNR and CDR2 FQNEAQ (reference sequence). The CDR3 has 17 amino acids. Trimming at V came to 0 bases and at J to 5 bases, leaving 13 bases not matched to a gene. Here the CDR3 reads CASSLAGGVGGADEQYF. As DNA, the CDR3 is TGTGCCAGCAGCTTAGCGGGAGGGGTTGGGGGAGCCGACGAGCAGTACTTC.

This chain links TRBV6-5 with TRBJ2-7, with D tentatively TRBD2 (5 bases). The CDR3 runs 13 residues. Germline lookup yields CDR1 MNHEY and CDR2 SVGAGI. V was pared by 2 bases and J by 6 bases, with 11 bases between. CDR3 in DNA: TGTGCCAGCAGTTACAGGACTCGGGGCGAGCAGTACTTC. Translation: CASSYRTRGEQYF.

This chain uses TRBV12-5 with TRBJ1-5; a possible D gene is TRBD1 (6 bases). The CDR3 is made up of 19 amino acids. The V end lost 6 bases, the J end lost 0 bases, and 24 bases lay between the germline ends. The germline CDR1 and CDR2 sequences are LGHNT and FRNRAP. The CDR3 DNA reads as TGTGCTAGTGGAAAACCATCCCCCGGGACAACCGATAGCAATCAGCCCCAGCATTTT. This gives the protein CASGKPSPGTTDSNQPQHF.